The next 12 T cell receptor beta chains were all read from a single sample in a study of T-cell reconstitution after alpha-beta-depleted transplantation in children. Unique molecular identifiers were incorporated into the prepared TCRbeta library. TCRdb recomputed calls from the PCR reads with MiXCR, one row per CDR3 protein. The sample holds 170,000 or so distinct CDR3 sequences, approximately 6.8% seen once. The source material was PBMCs from the stem cell graft donor, sampled from the stem cell graft. These receptors all come from a human donor who donated a stem cell graft to a child with Wiskott-Aldrich syndrome.

This clonotype has a handful of counts. This sequence joins TRBV14 and TRBJ2-1; TRBD2 agrees at 8 bases. Trimming cost V 4 bases and J 7 bases; bases outside gene matches: 12. CDR3 length: 16 amino acids. The germline gives CDR1 SGHDN, CDR2 FVKESK. CDR3 region: CASSLAGRGLENEQFF. DNA for the CDR3: TGTGCCAGCAGCCTAGCGGGGCGGGGGCTAGAGAATGAGCAGTTCTTC.

This clonotype has a handful of counts. V is TRBV5-1 and J is TRBJ2-6; D may be TRBD2 (6 bases). The CDR3 is made up of 16 amino acids. CDR1 SGHRS and CDR2 YFSETQ come from the germline V gene. V dropped 3 bases and J dropped 1 base, with 11 bases sitting between them. The CDR3 nucleotides are TGCGCCAGCAGCTCGGAGGCGGGGTCTGGGGCCAACGTCCTGACTTTC. This codes for CASSSEAGSGANVLTF.

This clonotype was recorded many times. The chain has TRBV29-1 and TRBJ1-2; D is ambiguous. Germline CDR1 is SQVTM and CDR2 is ANQGSEA. Trimming took 3 bases from V and 6 from J, leaving 14 bases between them. CDR3 length: 13 residues. Here the CDR3 DNA reads TGCAGCGTTGAGTGGACCGTGAGACATGGCTACACCTTC. Its protein is CSVEWTVRHGYTF.

In its sample, this clonotype was seen many times. The chain employs TRBV4-3 and TRBJ2-1; D is unclear. The CDR3 sequence is 15 residues long. Trimming cost V 0 bases and J 10 bases, with 16 bases left between them. Germline lookup yields CDR1 LGHNA and CDR2 YSLEER. This CDR3 is CASSQENLFPGEQFF. The CDR3 DNA is TGCGCCAGCAGCCAAGAAAATCTCTTTCCAGGCGAGCAGTTCTTC.

This clonotype was picked up many times. The chain recombines TRBV7-8 with TRBJ1-3; 7 nucleotides align to TRBD1. Germline V gene lookup returns CDR1 SGHVS and CDR2 FQNEAQ. The CDR3 extends over 15 amino acids. J was trimmed by 6 bases and V by 3 bases; bases with no gene match: 8. The CDR3 DNA reads as TGTGCCAGCAGCTTTAGACAGGGTCCAGAAAACACCATATATTTT. Encoded protein: CASSFRQGPENTIYF.

This clonotype was observed a few times. The J gene is TRBJ1-2, the V gene TRBV2; 7 bases map to TRBD1. There are 14 residues in the CDR3. CDR1 is SNHLY, CDR2 FYNNEI, per germline. J lost 4 bases, V lost 2 bases, and 4 bases had no gene match. This CDR3 reads CASSELGQSYGYTF. The CDR3 nucleotides read TGTGCCAGCAGTGAATTGGGACAGAGCTATGGCTACACCTTC. The full variable domain, with the rest looked up from reference TRBV2 and TRBJ1-2, is EPEVTQTPSHQVTQMGQEVILRCVPISNHLYFYWYRQILGQKVEFLVSFYNNEISEKSEIFDDQFSVERPDGSNFTLKIRSTKLEDSAMYFCASSELGQSYGYTFGSGTRLTVV.

This clonotype was seen repeatedly, ten times or more. The rearrangement links TRBV27 to TRBJ2-1; possibly TRBD2 for D (5 bases). Trimming cost V 3 bases and J 2 bases, with 8 bases left between them. Per the germline V gene, CDR1 is MNHEY and CDR2 is SMNVEV (reference sequence). CDR3 size: 14 residues. CDR3 region: CASSFERTYNEQFF. The CDR3 DNA follows: TGTGCCAGCAGTTTCGAGCGGACCTACAATGAGCAGTTCTTC.

This clonotype was found a few times. The chain is built from TRBV5-6 and TRBJ2-2; TRBD2 might be the D (7 bases). The V gene lost 6 bases and the J gene lost 5 bases, with 20 bases spanning the gap. The V gene's germline CDR1 is SGHDT and CDR2 YYEEEE. The CDR3 is 16 residues long. The CDR3 region is CASNQRGGVFTGELFF. DNA of the CDR3: TGTGCCAGCAATCAACGAGGGGGGGTTTTTACCGGGGAGCTGTTTTTT. Full variable domain (outside the CDR3, taken from reference TRBV5-6 and TRBJ2-2): DAGVTQSPTHLIKTRGQQVTLRCSPKSGHDTVSWYQQALGQGPQFIFQYYEEEERQRGNFPDRFSGHQFPNYSSELNVNALLLGDSALYLCASNQRGGVFTGELFFGEGSRLTVL.

The J gene is TRBJ2-5, the V gene TRBV3-1, with TRBD2 matching 10 bases. V lost 8 bases to trimming and J lost 5 bases; unmatched junction nucleotides: 11. The CDR3 is 15 residues long. Germline loops: CDR1 LGHDT, CDR2 YNNKEL (reference sequence). The CDR3 is CASSRQAGGFETQYF. The CDR3 DNA reads as TGTGCCAGCTCTCGCCAAGCGGGAGGGTTTGAGACCCAGTACTTC.

This clonotype showed up many times. This chain joins TRBV7-8 and TRBJ2-1, with D possibly being TRBD2 (5 bases). Germline V gene sequence: CDR1 SGHVS, CDR2 FQNEAQ. Trimming pared 4 bases from V and 3 bases from J, leaving 13 bases between. The CDR3 length is 15 residues. CDR3 bases: TGTGCCAGCAGCTCGGCGGGCCGCAACTACAATGAGCAGTTCTTC. It specifies CASSSAGRNYNEQFF.

The chain has TRBV10-3 and TRBJ2-2, with a tentative D call TRBD2 (5 bases). Trimming removed 3 bases from V and 4 bases from J, with 15 bases in between. The CDR3 runs 16 residues. Germline V gives CDR1 ENHRY, CDR2 SYGVKD. CDR3 in DNA: TGTGCCATCAGTGACTCCGGGGAGAGCGGCACCGGGGAGCTGTTTTTT. Encoded protein: CAISDSGESGTGELFF.

This clonotype was counted ten times or more. The chain joins TRBV10-3 to TRBJ2-5; tentative D call: TRBD1 (6 bases). CDR1 is ENHRY, CDR2 SYGVKD, per germline. The CDR3 sequence is 14 residues long. Trimming removed 4 bases from V and 5 bases from J, with 14 bases in between. The CDR3 sequence: CAISVQGPVETQYF. The CDR3 coding sequence is TGTGCCATCAGTGTACAGGGTCCCGTGGAGACCCAGTACTTC.